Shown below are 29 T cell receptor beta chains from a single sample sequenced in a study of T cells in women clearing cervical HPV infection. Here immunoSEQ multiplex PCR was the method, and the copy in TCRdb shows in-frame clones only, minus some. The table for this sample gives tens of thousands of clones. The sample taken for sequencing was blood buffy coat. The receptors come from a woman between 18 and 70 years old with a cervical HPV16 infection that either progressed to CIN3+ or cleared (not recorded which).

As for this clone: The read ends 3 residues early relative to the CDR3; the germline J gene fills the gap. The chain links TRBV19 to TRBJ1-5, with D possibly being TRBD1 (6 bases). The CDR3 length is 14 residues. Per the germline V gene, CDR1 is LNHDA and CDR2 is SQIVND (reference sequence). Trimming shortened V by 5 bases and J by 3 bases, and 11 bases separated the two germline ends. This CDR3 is CASSPGQHNQPQHF. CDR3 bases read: TGTGCCAGTAGTCCAGGACAGCACAATCAGCCC.

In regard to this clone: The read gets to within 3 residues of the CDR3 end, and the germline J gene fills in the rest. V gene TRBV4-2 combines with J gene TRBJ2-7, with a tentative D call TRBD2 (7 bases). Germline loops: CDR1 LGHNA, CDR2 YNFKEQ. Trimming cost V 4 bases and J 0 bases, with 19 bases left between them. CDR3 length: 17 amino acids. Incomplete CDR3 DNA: TGTGCCAGCAGCCTACATCCGGGGGGACAAGTCTCCTACGAG. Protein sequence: CASSLHPGGQVSYE. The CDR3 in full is CASSLHPGGQVSYEQYF.

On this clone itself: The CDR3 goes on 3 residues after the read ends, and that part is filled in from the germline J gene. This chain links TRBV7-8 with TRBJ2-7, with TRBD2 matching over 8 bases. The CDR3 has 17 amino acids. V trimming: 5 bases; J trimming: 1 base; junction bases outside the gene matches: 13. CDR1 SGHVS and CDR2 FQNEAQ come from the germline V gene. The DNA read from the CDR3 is TGTGCCAGCAGCCTCCAATTCGTAGCGGGAAAATCCTACGAG. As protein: CASSLQFVAGKSYE. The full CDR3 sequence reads CASSLQFVAGKSYEQYF.

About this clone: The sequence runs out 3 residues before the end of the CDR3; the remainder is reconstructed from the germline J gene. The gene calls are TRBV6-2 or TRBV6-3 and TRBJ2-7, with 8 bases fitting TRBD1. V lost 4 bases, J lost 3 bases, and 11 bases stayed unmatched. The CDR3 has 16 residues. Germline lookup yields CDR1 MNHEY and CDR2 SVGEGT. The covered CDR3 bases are TGTGCCAGCAGTTTCCCCGACAGGGGTCCCCTCTACGAG. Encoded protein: CASSFPDRGPLYE. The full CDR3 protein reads CASSFPDRGPLYEQYF.

The sequenced part of the CDR3 DNA is TGCAGTGCTAGTTTACCAGGGCCCTACGAG. It is translated as CSASLPGPYE. The CDR3 in full is CSASLPGPYEQYF. This sequence joins TRBV20-1 and TRBJ2-7; D may be TRBD1 (5 bases). The read terminates 3 residues ahead of where the CDR3 ends, so the germline J gene completes it. The germline V and J ends were trimmed by 3 bases and 2 bases, with 11 bases remaining between them. This CDR3 region has 13 residues. Germline V lookup: CDR1 DFQATT, CDR2 SNEGSKA (reference sequence).

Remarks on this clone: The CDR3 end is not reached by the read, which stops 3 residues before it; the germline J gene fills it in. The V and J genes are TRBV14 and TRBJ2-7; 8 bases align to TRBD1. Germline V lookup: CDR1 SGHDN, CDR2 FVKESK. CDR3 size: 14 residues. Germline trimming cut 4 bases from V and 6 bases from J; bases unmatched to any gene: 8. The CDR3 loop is CASSPRTGTGEQYF. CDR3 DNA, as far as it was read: TGTGCCAGCAGCCCCAGGACAGGGACGGGCGAG.

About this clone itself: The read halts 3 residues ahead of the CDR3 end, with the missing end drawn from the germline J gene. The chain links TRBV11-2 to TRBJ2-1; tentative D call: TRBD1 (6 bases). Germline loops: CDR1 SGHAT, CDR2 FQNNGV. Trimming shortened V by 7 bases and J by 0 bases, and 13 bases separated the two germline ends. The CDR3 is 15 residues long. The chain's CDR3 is CASTIRGGSYNEQFF. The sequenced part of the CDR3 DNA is TGTGCCAGCACCATCCGAGGGGGCTCCTACAATGAG.

This CDR3 reads CASAQAGEYTEAFF. The sequenced CDR3 bases are TGTGCCAGCGCCCAGGCAGGGGAGTACACTGAA. This chain connects TRBV11-2 to TRBJ1-1, with D perhaps matching TRBD1 (6 bases). The read stops 3 residues short of the end of the CDR3; the missing end is completed from the germline J gene. The CDR3 runs 14 residues. V was trimmed by 8 bases and J by 3 bases, leaving 16 bases between them. The germline V gene has CDR1 SGHAT and CDR2 FQNNGV.

The sequenced part of the CDR3 DNA is TGCGCCAGCAGCTTCGGACTAGCGGGAGGGGAGTCCTCCTACGAG. Translation: CASSFGLAGGESSYE. The entire CDR3 protein is CASSFGLAGGESSYEQYF. J is TRBJ2-7 and V is TRBV5-1; 15 positions match TRBD2. The read ends 3 residues shy of where the CDR3 ends; the end is completed using the germline J gene. Trimming took 2 bases from V and 0 from J; bases not matched to a gene: 6. The CDR3 extends over 18 amino acids. Germline CDR1 is SGHRS and CDR2 is YFSETQ.

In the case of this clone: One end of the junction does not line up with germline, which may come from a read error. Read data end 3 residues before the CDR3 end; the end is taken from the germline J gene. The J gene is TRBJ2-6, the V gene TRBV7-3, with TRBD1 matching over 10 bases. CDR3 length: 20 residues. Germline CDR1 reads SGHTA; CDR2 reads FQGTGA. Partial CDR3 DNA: TGTGCCAGCAGCTTAATTTGGACGGACAGGGGGGTTTCTGGGGCCGACGTC. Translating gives CASSLIWTDRGVSGADV. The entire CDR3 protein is CASSLIWTDRGVSGADVLTF.

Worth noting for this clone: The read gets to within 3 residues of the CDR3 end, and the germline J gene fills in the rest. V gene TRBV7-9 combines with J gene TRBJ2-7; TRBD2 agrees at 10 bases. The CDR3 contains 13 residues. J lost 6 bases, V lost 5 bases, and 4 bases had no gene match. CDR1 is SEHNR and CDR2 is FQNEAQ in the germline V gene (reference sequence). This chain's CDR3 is CASSKGLALEQYF. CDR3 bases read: TGTGCCAGCAGCAAGGGACTAGCGCTCGAG.

CDR3 sequence reads: CASSIRHGATNEKLFF. The CDR3 bases that were read are TGTGCCAGTAGTATTCGCCACGGTGCGACTAATGAAAAA. The V gene is TRBV19, the J gene TRBJ1-4; D remains unclear. The read gets to within 3 residues of the CDR3 end, and the germline J gene fills in the rest. CDR1 and CDR2 (germline): LNHDA, SQIVND (reference sequence). Trimming took off 3 bases at V and 2 bases at J, with 13 bases between the two ends. The CDR3 contains 16 residues.

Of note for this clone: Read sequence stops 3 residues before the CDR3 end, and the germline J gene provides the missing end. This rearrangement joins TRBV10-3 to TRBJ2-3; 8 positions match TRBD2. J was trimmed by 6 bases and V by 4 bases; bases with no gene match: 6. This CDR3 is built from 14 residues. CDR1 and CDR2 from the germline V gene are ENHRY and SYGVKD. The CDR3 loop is CAISASGRRDTQYF. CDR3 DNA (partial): TGTGCCATCAGTGCTAGCGGGCGTCGCGATACG.

The CDR3 reads CASSRGTSGRALHEQFF. Incomplete CDR3 DNA: TGTGCCAGCAGCCGAGGGACTAGCGGGAGGGCCTTGCATGAG. The V and J genes are TRBV6-2 or TRBV6-3 and TRBJ2-1, with 16 bases identical to TRBD2. The CDR3 end falls 3 residues outside the read, so it is completed with the germline J gene. J gave up 8 bases and V 6 bases, and 10 bases lay outside the gene matches. This CDR3 is built from 17 residues. From germline, CDR1 is MNHEY and CDR2 SVGEGT.

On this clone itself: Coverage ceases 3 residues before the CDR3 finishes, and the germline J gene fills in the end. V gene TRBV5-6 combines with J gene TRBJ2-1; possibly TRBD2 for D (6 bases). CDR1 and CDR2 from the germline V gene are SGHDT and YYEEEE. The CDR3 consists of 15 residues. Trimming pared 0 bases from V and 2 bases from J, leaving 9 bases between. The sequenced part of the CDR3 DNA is TGTGCCAGCAGCTTGGGAGCGGGCGCCTACAATGAG. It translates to CASSLGAGAYNE. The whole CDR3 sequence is CASSLGAGAYNEQFF.

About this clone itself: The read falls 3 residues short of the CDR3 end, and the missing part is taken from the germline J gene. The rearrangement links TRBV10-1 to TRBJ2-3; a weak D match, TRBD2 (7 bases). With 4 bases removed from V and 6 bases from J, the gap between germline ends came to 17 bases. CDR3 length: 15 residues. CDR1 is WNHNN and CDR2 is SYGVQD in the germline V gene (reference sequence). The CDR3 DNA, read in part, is TGCGCCAGCAGTGGTCGGGAGGACAGAGCTGATACG. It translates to CASSGREDRADT. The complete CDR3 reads CASSGREDRADTQYF.

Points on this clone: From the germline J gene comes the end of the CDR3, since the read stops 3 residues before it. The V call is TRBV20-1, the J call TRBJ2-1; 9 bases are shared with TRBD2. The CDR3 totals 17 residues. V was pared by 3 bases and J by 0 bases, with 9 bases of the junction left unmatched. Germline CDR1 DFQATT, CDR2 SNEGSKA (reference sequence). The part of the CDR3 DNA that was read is TGCAGTGCTAGTGGTGATCTAGCGGGATTCTCCTACAATGAG. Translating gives CSASGDLAGFSYNE. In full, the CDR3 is CSASGDLAGFSYNEQFF.

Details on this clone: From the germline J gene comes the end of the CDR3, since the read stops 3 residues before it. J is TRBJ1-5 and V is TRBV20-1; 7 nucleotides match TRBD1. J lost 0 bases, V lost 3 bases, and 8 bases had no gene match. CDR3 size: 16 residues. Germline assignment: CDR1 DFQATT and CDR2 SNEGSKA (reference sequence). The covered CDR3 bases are TGCAGTGCTAGTTCCCCGGACAGGCATAGCAATCAGCCC. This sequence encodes CSASSPDRHSNQP. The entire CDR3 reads CSASSPDRHSNQPQHF.

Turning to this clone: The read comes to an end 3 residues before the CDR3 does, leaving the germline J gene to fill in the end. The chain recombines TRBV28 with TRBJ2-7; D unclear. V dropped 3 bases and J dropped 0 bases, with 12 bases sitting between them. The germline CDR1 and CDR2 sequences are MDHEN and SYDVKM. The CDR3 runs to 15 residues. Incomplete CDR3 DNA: TGTGCCAGCAGTTTTCTTACTTTAAGCTCCTACGAG. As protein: CASSFLTLSSYE. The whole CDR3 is CASSFLTLSSYEQYF.

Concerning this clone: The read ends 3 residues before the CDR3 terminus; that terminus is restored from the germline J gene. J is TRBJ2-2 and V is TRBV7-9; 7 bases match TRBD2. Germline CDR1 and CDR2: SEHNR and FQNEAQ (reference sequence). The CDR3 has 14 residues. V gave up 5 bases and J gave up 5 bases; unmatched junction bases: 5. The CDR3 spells CASSPSGGTGELFF. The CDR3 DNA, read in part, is TGTGCCAGCAGCCCCTCCGGGGGGACCGGGGAG.

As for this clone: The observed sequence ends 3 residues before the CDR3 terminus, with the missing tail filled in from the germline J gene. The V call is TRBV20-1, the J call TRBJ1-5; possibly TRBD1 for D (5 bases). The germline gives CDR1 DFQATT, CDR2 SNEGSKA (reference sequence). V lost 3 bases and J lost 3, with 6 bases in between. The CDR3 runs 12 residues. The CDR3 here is CSASRVNQPQHF. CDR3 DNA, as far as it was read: TGCAGTGCTAGCAGGGTCAATCAGCCC.

CDR3 DNA, as far as it was read: TGCGCCAGCAGCTTGGACAGGGGGCGGAACACCGGGGAG. This translates into CASSLDRGRNTGE. The whole CDR3 region reads CASSLDRGRNTGELFF. This rearrangement joins TRBV5-1 to TRBJ2-2; TRBD1 matches 9 bases. The observed sequence ends 3 residues before the CDR3 terminus, with the missing tail filled in from the germline J gene. This CDR3 contains 16 residues. CDR1 is SGHRS, CDR2 YFSETQ, per germline. Trimming removed 0 bases from V and 1 base from J; junction bases left unmatched: 1.

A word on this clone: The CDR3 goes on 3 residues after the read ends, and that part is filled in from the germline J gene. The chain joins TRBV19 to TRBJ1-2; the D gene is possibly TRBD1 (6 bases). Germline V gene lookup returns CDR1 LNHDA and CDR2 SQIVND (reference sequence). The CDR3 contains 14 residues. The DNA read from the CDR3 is TGTGCCAGTAGAGAGACAGGTCTCTCCTACGAC. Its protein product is CASRETGLSYD. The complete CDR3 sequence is CASRETGLSYDYTF. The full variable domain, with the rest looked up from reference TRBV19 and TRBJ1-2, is DGGITQSPKYLFRKEGQNVTLSCEQNLNHDAMYWYRQDPGQGLRLIYYSQIVNDFQKGDIAEGYSVSREKKESFPLTVTSAQKNPTAFYLCASRETGLSYDYTFGSGTRLTVV.

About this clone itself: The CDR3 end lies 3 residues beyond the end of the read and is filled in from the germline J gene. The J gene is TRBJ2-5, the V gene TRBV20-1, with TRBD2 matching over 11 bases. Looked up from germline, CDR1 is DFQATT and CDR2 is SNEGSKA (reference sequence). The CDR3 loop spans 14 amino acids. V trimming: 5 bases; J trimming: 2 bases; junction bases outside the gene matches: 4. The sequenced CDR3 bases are TGCAGTGCTTGGACTAGCGGGCCTCAAGAGACC. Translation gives CSAWTSGPQET. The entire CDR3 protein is CSAWTSGPQETQYF.

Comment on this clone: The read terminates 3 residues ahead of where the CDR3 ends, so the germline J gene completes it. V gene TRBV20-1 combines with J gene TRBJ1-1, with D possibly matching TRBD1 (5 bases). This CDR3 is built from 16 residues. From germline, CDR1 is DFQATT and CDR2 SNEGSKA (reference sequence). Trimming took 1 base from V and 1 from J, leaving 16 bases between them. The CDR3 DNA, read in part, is TGCAGTGCTAGAGGTAGGCGCAGGGCATGGAACACTGAA. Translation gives CSARGRRRAWNTE. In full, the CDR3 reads CSARGRRRAWNTEAFF.

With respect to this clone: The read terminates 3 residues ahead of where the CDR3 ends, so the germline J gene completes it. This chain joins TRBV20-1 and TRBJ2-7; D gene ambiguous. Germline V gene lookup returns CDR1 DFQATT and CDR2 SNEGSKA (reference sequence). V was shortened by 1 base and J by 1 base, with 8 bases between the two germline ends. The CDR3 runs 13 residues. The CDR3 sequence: CSARATGSYEQYF. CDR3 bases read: TGCAGTGCTAGAGCGACTGGGTCCTACGAG.

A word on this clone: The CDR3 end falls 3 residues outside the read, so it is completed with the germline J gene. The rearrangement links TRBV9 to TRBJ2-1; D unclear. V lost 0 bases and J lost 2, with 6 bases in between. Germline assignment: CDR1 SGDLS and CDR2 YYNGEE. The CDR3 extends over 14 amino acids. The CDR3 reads CASSVDNTYNEQFF. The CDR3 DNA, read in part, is TGTGCCAGCAGCGTAGATAACACCTACAATGAG.

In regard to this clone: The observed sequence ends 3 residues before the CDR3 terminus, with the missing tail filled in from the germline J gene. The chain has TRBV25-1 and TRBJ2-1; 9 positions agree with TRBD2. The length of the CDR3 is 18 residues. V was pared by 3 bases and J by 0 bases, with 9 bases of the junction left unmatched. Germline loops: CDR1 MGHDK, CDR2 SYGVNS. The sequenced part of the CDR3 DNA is TGTGCCAGCAGTGAGCAGACTAGCGGAGAAAGCTCCTACAATGAG. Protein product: CASSEQTSGESSYNE. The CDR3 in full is CASSEQTSGESSYNEQFF.

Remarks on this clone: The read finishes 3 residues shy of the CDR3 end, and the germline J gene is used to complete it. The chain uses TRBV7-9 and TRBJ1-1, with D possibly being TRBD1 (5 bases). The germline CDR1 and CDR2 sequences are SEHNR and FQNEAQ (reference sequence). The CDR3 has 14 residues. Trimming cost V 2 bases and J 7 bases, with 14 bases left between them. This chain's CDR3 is CASSLQIGVNEAFF. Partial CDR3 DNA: TGTGCCAGCAGCTTACAGATAGGGGTTAATGAA.